Here is one T cell receptor beta chain with its context. It lacks a known antigen. No quality values exist for individual bases; no much larger clone is one base distant. The trial excluded patients who had a history of autoimmune disease or who were on systemic immunosuppression. Peripheral blood for TCR sequencing was collected from all dose cohorts at baseline, on cycle 4 day 1, and on cycle 7 day 1. The samples were drawn from a first-in-human, open-label, multicenter phase I dose-escalation trial of ivuxolimab. Adults with locally advanced or metastatic melanoma, renal cell, hepatocellular, or head and neck squamous cell carcinoma were enrolled in the trial. Before TCR sequencing, CD4+ and CD8+ T cells were separately sorted from peripheral blood. This entry is derived from a study of OX40 agonist ivuxolimab in advanced cancers. Broadly, across the study: Ivuxolimab, which targeted the costimulatory receptor OX40 (CD134), was an agonistic, fully human IgG2 monoclonal antibody. The paper covers the monotherapy dose-escalation part of the phase I ivuxolimab trial, which included N ≈ 57 patients. Peripheral TCRbeta sequencing aimed to test whether ivuxolimab altered TCR sequence diversity and caused clonal T-cell expansion. Three dose-escalation patients achieved partial responses, one with hepatocellular carcinoma and two with cutaneous melanoma. Of the approximately 50 dose-escalation patients, hepatocellular carcinoma was present in roughly 19, melanoma in approximately 15, renal cell carcinoma in 9 and head and neck cancer in 9. The dose-escalation cohort was about 87% male with a mean age of roughly 60 years, ranging from roughly 20 to 80. Prior anti-PD-1, anti-PD-L1 or anti-CTLA-4 therapy was permitted, and less than 45% of dose-escalation patients had received checkpoint inhibitors. Intravenous ivuxolimab was administered to patients every 2 weeks at six dose levels: 0.01, 0.1, 0.3, 1.5, 3 and 10 mg/kg. Here is what the overall study found, with its caveats: After ivuxolimab, expanded clones were on average more numerous among CD8+ T cells than among CD4+ T cells. Low levels of normalized T-cell clonal expansion were also seen in some nonresponding patients. Which antigens the clonally expanded peripheral T cells were specific for was not determined. In partial responders in the 0.1-3.0 mg/kg groups, normalized peripheral clonal expansion was found to be among the lowest, especially among CD8+ T cells. Clonal expansion of both CD4+ and CD8+ blood T cells was observed from baseline to week 6 at doses 0.1 to 3.0 mg/kg.

CDR1 and CDR2, per the germline V gene, are SGHVS and FQNEAQ. V loses 1 base of germline sequence and J loses 2 bases, and the interval between the two ends is 14 bases. From the cysteine through the phenylalanine, the CDR3 covers 16 amino acids. Only the CDR3 part of the read is kept: 48 bases, read in frame from the first base. Genomic DNA was isolated from the sorted cells so that the TCRbeta CDR3 region could be sequenced. The immunoSEQ Assay was used for sequencing of TCRbeta CDR3 regions. TCRdb took this table from immuneACCESS and kept in-frame rearrangements with V and J called. Such tables lack part of the clones; where checked against another copy, unresolved V genes explain under half of the gap, and the rest is unexplained. Present in this sample are over 55,000 clones, roughly nine tenths of which were seen just once. Jointly, the top ten make up 11% to 15% of the sample.

The TCR originated in an adult with an advanced solid tumor such as melanoma, head and neck, liver or kidney cancer. Material: CD4+ or CD8+ T cells sorted from blood, obtained in a trial of the OX40 agonist ivuxolimab. The rearrangement combines TRBV7-8 with TRBJ1-1; possibly the D gene is TRBD1, per 6 matching bases. The DNA is TGTGCCAGCAGCTTAGTACCGGGCAGGGGAAACACTGAAGCTTTCTTT. Translated, it gives CASSLVPGRGNTEAFF.